The 8 T cell receptor beta chains below come from one sample, sequenced in a study of technical replicates of blood from a handful of donors. Assay used: immunoSEQ multiplex PCR; TCRdb lists only in-frame clones, some missing. The sample lists 65,000 to 75,000 clones; approximately 83% were seen once. Source material: PBMCs. The receptor source for this set is a human donor in good health. Some clones in this sample may be carry-over from other donors' samples.

This chain uses TRBV6-6 with TRBJ2-7; 10 positions match TRBD1. CDR1 is MNHNY, CDR2 SVGAGI, per germline (reference sequence). Unmatched junction bases numbered 2, after V lost 5 bases and J lost 4 bases. The CDR3 length is 13 residues. CDR3 sequence (DNA): TGTGCCAGCAGTGACAGGGGGCGATACGAGCAGTACTTC. This encodes CASSDRGRYEQYF.

This sequence joins TRBV10-3 and TRBJ1-2, with D possibly matching TRBD1 (5 bases). The V and J ends lost 6 bases and 4 bases respectively, with 12 bases between them. The germline gives CDR1 ENHRY, CDR2 SYGVKD. This CDR3 has 13 residues. The CDR3 bases are TGTGCCATCAGCCTAGACAGATCCTATGGCTACACCTTC. Translation gives CAISLDRSYGYTF.

The chain employs TRBV4-3 and TRBJ2-1; 13 bases line up with TRBD2. V was clipped by 1 base and J by 9 bases; unmatched bases: 3. Germline assignment: CDR1 LGHNA and CDR2 YSLEER. CDR3 length: 15 amino acids. The CDR3 DNA follows: TGCGCCAGCAGCCAAGCTACTAGCGGGAGGGGTGAGCAGTTCTTC. Translation gives CASSQATSGRGEQFF.

The rearrangement uses TRBV13 and TRBJ2-5, with D possibly being TRBD1 (5 bases). The CDR3 has 12 amino acids. The ends were cut back, 5 bases at V and 4 bases at J, with 8 bases in the middle. Germline V lookup: CDR1 PRHDT, CDR2 FYEKMQ (reference sequence). The CDR3 spells CASSQRGETQYF. As DNA, the CDR3 is TGTGCCAGCAGCCAAAGGGGAGAGACCCAGTACTTC.

The V gene is TRBV9, the J gene TRBJ1-6; D is unclear. The germline gives CDR1 SGDLS, CDR2 YYNGEE. CDR3 length: 12 amino acids. V was cut by 4 bases and J by 10 bases, with 9 bases left in between. DNA of the CDR3: TGTGCCAGCAGCATCCCGGGGTCACCCCTCCACTTT. Its protein product is CASSIPGSPLHF. Complete variable domain (other parts from reference TRBV9 and TRBJ1-6): DSGVTQTPKHLITATGQRVTLRCSPRSGDLSVYWYQQSLDQGLQFLIQYYNGEERAKGNILERFSAQQFPDLHSELNLSSLELGDSALYFCASSIPGSPLHFGNGTRLTVT.

The gene calls are TRBV5-1 and TRBJ2-3, with 8 positions matching TRBD1. The V and J ends lost 4 bases and 4 bases, in that order; junction bases with no gene match: 5. Germline V gene lookup returns CDR1 SGHRS and CDR2 YFSETQ. CDR3 length equals 14 residues. The CDR3 reads CASSPDRASDTQYF. CDR3 sequence (DNA): TGCGCCAGCAGCCCGGACAGGGCTTCAGATACGCAGTATTTT.

The rearrangement uses TRBV18 and TRBJ1-5, with D possibly matching TRBD1 (5 bases). CDR1 is KGHSH, CDR2 LQKENI, per germline. With 3 bases removed from V and 0 bases from J, the gap between germline ends came to 9 bases. The CDR3 spans 15 residues. This CDR3 is CASSPGGNSNQPQHF. CDR3 bases: TGTGCCAGCTCACCCGGGGGGAATAGCAATCAGCCCCAGCATTTT.

This clone was seen a handful of times. The J gene is TRBJ2-7, the V gene TRBV7-9; 8 positions match TRBD2. The trim removed 1 base at V and 4 bases at J, leaving 0 bases unmatched. This CDR3 spans 13 amino acids. The V gene's germline CDR1 is SEHNR and CDR2 FQNEAQ (reference sequence). The CDR3 protein is CASSLGGRYEQYF. Here the CDR3 DNA reads TGTGCCAGCAGCTTAGGCGGGAGGTACGAGCAGTACTTC. The complete variable domain, with remaining parts taken from reference TRBV7-9 and TRBJ2-7, reads DTGVSQNPRHKITKRGQNVTFRCDPISEHNRLYWYRQTLGQGPEFLTYFQNEAQLEKSRLLSDRFSAERPKGSFSTLEIQRTEQGDSAMYLCASSLGGRYEQYFGPGTRLTVT.